This passage covers 21 T cell receptor beta chains from one sample sequenced in a study of PD-1 blockade in classical Hodgkin lymphoma (dated by TCRdb to 2019 to 2021). The time point label, read with the paper, signifies: newly diagnosed, previously untreated cHL patient sample. Library construction relied on the immunoSEQ multiplex PCR assay. TCRdb holds this immuneACCESS table with in-frame rearrangements only. Some clones are missing; in checked studies, unresolved V genes explain under half, and the rest has no known cause. The sample includes tens of thousands of clones, with just over 90% observed a single time. The ten largest clones capture nearly 5% of the sample. The material sequenced was peripheral blood mononuclear cells (PBMCs). The receptors stem from a human donor with classical Hodgkin lymphoma.

The chain uses TRBV20-1 and TRBJ1-1; D uncertain. This CDR3 region has 11 residues. Germline values: CDR1 DFQATT, CDR2 SNEGSKA (reference sequence). With 5 bases removed from V and 6 bases from J, the gap between germline ends came to 10 bases. DNA of the CDR3: TGCAGTGCTTTTCATGGCGCTGAAGCTTTCTTT. It is translated as CSAFHGAEAFF.

V and J are TRBV27 and TRBJ1-2, with 8 bases fitting TRBD1. The ends lost 6 bases at V and 2 bases at J; junction bases unmatched: 5. The CDR3 contains 14 residues. Germline-derived CDR1 and CDR2 are MNHEY and SMNVEV (reference sequence). The CDR3 region is CASRRDRQNYGYTF. CDR3 bases: TGTGCCAGCAGAAGGGACAGGCAGAACTATGGCTACACCTTC.

The DNA of the CDR3 is TGTGCCAGCAGCCTAACTAGCGGGAGGGCCGGCGAGACCCAGTACTTC. Its translation: CASSLTSGRAGETQYF. The V and J genes are TRBV5-5 and TRBJ2-5; 13 bases agree with TRBD2. Germline loops: CDR1 SGHKS, CDR2 YYEKEE (reference sequence). The CDR3 length is 16 residues. V gave up 4 bases and J gave up 5 bases; unmatched junction bases: 8.

The chain joins TRBV28 to TRBJ1-3; D may be TRBD1 (5 bases). Trimming cost V 7 bases and J 2 bases, with 12 bases left between them. From germline, CDR1 is MDHEN and CDR2 SYDVKM. This CDR3 has 14 amino acids. CDR3 nucleotides: TGTGCCAGCATTTCGGCAGGGACTGGAAACACCATATATTTT. Its protein product is CASISAGTGNTIYF.

This clone was picked up a small number of times. This chain joins TRBV5-1 and TRBJ2-2, with TRBD2 matching 9 bases. This CDR3 has 16 amino acids. Unmatched junction bases numbered 4, after V lost 2 bases and J lost 2 bases. Germline assignment: CDR1 SGHRS and CDR2 YFSETQ. This chain's CDR3 is CASSFGLAHNTGELFF. CDR3 sequence (DNA): TGCGCCAGCAGCTTCGGACTAGCGCACAACACCGGGGAGCTGTTTTTT.

Points on this clone: Other DNA sequences in this sample translate to the same CDR3. The genes are TRBV28 and TRBJ2-7; D remains unclear. The CDR3 has 11 amino acids. From germline, CDR1 is MDHEN and CDR2 SYDVKM. Trimming pared 2 bases from V and 4 bases from J, leaving 3 bases between. The CDR3 is CASSLRYEQYF. In DNA form, the CDR3 reads TGTGCCAGCAGTTTACGGTACGAGCAGTACTTC. Full variable domain (rest looked up from reference TRBV28 and TRBJ2-7): DVKVTQSSRYLVKRTGEKVFLECVQDMDHENMFWYRQDPGLGLRLIYFSYDVKMKEKGDIPEGYSVSREKKERFSLILESASTNQTSMYLCASSLRYEQYFGPGTRLTVT.

The chain recombines TRBV10-3 with TRBJ2-2; 11 positions match TRBD2. CDR3 size: 17 residues. With V trimmed by 0 bases and J by 7 bases, 7 bases remained unmatched. The germline V gene encodes CDR1 ENHRY and CDR2 SYGVKD. In nucleotides, the CDR3 is TGTGCCATCAGTGAGTCGGGACTAGCGGCAGGGGGCGGGGAGCTGTTTTTT. As protein: CAISESGLAAGGGELFF.

This sequence joins TRBV5-1 and TRBJ1-3; D is unresolved. The CDR3 has 15 residues. V was cut by 4 bases and J by 2 bases, with 13 bases left in between. Germline V gene sequence: CDR1 SGHRS, CDR2 YFSETQ. The CDR3 here is CASSPDLRTGNTIYF. The CDR3 coding sequence is TGCGCCAGCAGCCCGGACCTTAGGACTGGAAACACCATATATTTT. The full variable domain, rest sourced from reference TRBV5-1 and TRBJ1-3, is KAGVTQTPRYLIKTRGQQVTLSCSPISGHRSVSWYQQTPGQGLQFLFEYFSETQRNKGNFPGRFSGRQFSNSRSEMNVSTLELGDSALYLCASSPDLRTGNTIYFGEGSWLTVV.

This chain uses TRBV21-1 with TRBJ2-7; the D call of TRBD2 is as the table states it, not checked on the DNA. TRBV21-1 is a pseudogene segment. CDR3 length: 15 amino acids. CDR3 residues: CASIPVGGRFYEQYV. The CDR3 DNA reads TGTGCCAGCATCCCGGTAGGAGGTCGGTTCTACGAGCAGTACGTC.

The gene calls are TRBV6-1 and TRBJ1-1; D remains ambiguous. Deletions cut 4 bases from V and 10 bases from J, with 13 bases between. Germline values: CDR1 MNHNS, CDR2 SASEGT. This CDR3 has 12 residues. CDR3 residues: CASSARAEGAFF. In DNA, the CDR3 is TGTGCCAGCAGTGCGCGCGCCGAGGGAGCTTTCTTT.

The V and J genes are TRBV10-3 and TRBJ2-7; a weak D match, TRBD2 (5 bases). CDR3 length: 11 residues. The V gene's germline CDR1 is ENHRY and CDR2 SYGVKD. V was shortened by 7 bases and J by 5 bases, with 9 bases between the two germline ends. The CDR3 nucleotides read TGTGCCATCATATCCGGGGACGAGCAGTACTTC. Its protein is CAIISGDEQYF.

V usage is TRBV9 and J usage is TRBJ2-1; the D is unclear. The germline V and J ends were trimmed by 1 base and 2 bases, with 13 bases remaining between them. In germline, CDR1 is SGDLS, CDR2 YYNGEE. CDR3 length: 16 residues. CDR3 coding DNA: TGTGCCAGCAGCGTAAATAACTTCGGCGCCTACAATGAGCAGTTCTTC. It codes for CASSVNNFGAYNEQFF.

The chain has TRBV29-1 and TRBJ1-2; weak D call: TRBD1 (5 bases). Trimming shortened V by 5 bases and J by 9 bases, and 10 bases separated the two germline ends. This CDR3 has 10 amino acids. Germline V CDR1 and CDR2: SQVTM, ANQGSEA. This CDR3 reads CSVRDGRYTF. CDR3 DNA sequence: TGCAGCGTTCGGGACGGACGCTACACCTTC.

The rearrangement joins TRBV5-4 to TRBJ2-7; 8 bases are shared with TRBD1. The J segment lost 2 bases and the V segment lost 4 bases, leaving 14 bases of the junction unmatched. The germline gives CDR1 SGHNT, CDR2 YYREEE (reference sequence). The CDR3 is made up of 17 amino acids. CDR3 amino acids: CASSPAGGGSITYEQYF. The DNA of the CDR3 is TGTGCCAGCAGCCCTGCAGGGGGCGGCTCCATAACCTACGAGCAGTACTTC.

The gene calls are TRBV27 and TRBJ1-1; 8 nucleotides line up with TRBD1. Unmatched junction bases numbered 6, after V lost 8 bases and J lost 4 bases. The length of the CDR3 is 13 residues. Germline loops: CDR1 MNHEY, CDR2 SMNVEV (reference sequence). CDR3 region: CASGLDRGTEAFF. The CDR3 DNA reads as TGTGCCAGCGGCCTTGACAGGGGCACTGAAGCTTTCTTT.

This chain links TRBV2 with TRBJ1-2; D is ambiguous. Germline V lookup: CDR1 SNHLY, CDR2 FYNNEI. The CDR3 sequence is 13 residues long. V lost 6 bases and J 4 bases, leaving 12 bases between the germline ends. CDR3 nucleotides: TGTGCCAGCAGCACCAGGACGGTCTATGGCTACACCTTC. This gives the protein CASSTRTVYGYTF.

This chain connects TRBV18 to TRBJ2-7, with 9 nucleotides matching TRBD1. Trimming took 3 bases from V and 3 from J; bases not matched to a gene: 3. Germline CDR1 KGHSH, CDR2 LQKENI. This CDR3 is 14 amino acids long. CDR3 in DNA: TGTGCCAGCTCACCGACAGGGGGAGTCTACGAGCAGTACTTC. Its protein product is CASSPTGGVYEQYF.

The chain couples TRBV7-6 to TRBJ1-2, with D maybe TRBD1 (5 bases). CDR1 and CDR2 from the germline V gene are SGHVS and FNYEAQ. The V and J ends lost 0 bases and 6 bases respectively, with 14 bases between them. This CDR3 has 15 amino acids. The DNA of the CDR3 is TGTGCCAGCAGCTTAGCCCATACAGGAGGTCATGGCTACACCTTC. This sequence encodes CASSLAHTGGHGYTF.

J is TRBJ2-7 and V is TRBV28; D possibly corresponds to TRBD2 (7 bases). This CDR3 has 15 residues. Trimming took 4 bases from V and 3 from J, leaving 16 bases between them. Per the germline V gene, CDR1 is MDHEN and CDR2 is SYDVKM. The CDR3 DNA sequence: TGTGCCAGCAGTTCACAAGGGCGGGGGCTCTACGAGCAGTACTTC. This gives the protein CASSSQGRGLYEQYF.

This chain uses TRBV5-6 with TRBJ2-7; the D gene could be TRBD1 or TRBD2 (5 bases each). V was clipped by 0 bases and J by 4 bases, with 11 bases between them. This CDR3 comprises 14 residues. Germline lookup yields CDR1 SGHDT and CDR2 YYEEEE. The CDR3 here is CASSLGGRKYEQYF. CDR3 sequence (DNA): TGTGCCAGCAGCTTGGGGGGACGTAAGTACGAGCAGTACTTC.

The chain links TRBV5-5 to TRBJ2-2; 10 bases map to TRBD2. This CDR3 comprises 19 residues. Looked up from germline, CDR1 is SGHKS and CDR2 is YYEKEE (reference sequence). J gave up 4 bases and V 0 bases, and 12 bases lay outside the gene matches. This CDR3 reads CASSLAGASGSRITGELFF. The DNA of the CDR3 is TGTGCCAGCAGCTTGGCCGGGGCTAGCGGGAGTCGGATCACCGGGGAGCTGTTTTTT. Full variable domain (outside the CDR3, taken from reference TRBV5-5 and TRBJ2-2): DAGVTQSPTHLIKTRGQQVTLRCSPISGHKSVSWYQQVLGQGPQFIFQYYEKEERGRGNFPDRFSARQFPNYSSELNVNALLLGDSALYLCASSLAGASGSRITGELFFGEGSRLTVL.